The clone carrying this TCR beta chain has a handful of counts. Deletions cut 5 bases from V and 4 bases from J, with 14 bases between. The germline V gene encodes CDR1 DFQATT and CDR2 SNEGSKA (reference sequence). The CDR3 runs to 13 residues. The data stem from a study of early T cells in non-severe SARS-CoV-2 infection. Each CDR3 protein is one row after TCRdb ran MiXCR on the 5' RACE reads. The sample comprises roughly 63,000 distinct CDR3 sequences, roughly 13% of which are singletons, and roughly 4.7% rests with the top ten. The source material was whole blood. The origin of this receptor is an adult who was a healthcare worker with PCR-confirmed SARS-CoV-2 infection or an uninfected control (not recorded which). The rearrangement links TRBV20-1 to TRBJ1-1; D unclear. The CDR3 here is CSASRTFGTEAFF. Here the CDR3 DNA reads TGCAGTGCTTCCCGGACCTTCGGCACTGAAGCTTTCTTT.